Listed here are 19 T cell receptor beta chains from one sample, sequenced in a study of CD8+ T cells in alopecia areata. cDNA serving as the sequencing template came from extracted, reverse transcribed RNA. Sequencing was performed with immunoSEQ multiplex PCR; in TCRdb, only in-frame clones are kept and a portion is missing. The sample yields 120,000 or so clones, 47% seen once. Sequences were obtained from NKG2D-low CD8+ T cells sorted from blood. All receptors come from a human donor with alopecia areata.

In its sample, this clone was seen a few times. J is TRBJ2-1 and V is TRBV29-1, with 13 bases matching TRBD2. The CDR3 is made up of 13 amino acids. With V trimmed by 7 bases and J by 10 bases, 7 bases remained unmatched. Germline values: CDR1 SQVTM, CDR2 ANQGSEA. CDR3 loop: CSDQGLAGIEQFF. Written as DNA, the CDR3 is TGCAGCGATCAGGGACTAGCGGGAATCGAGCAGTTCTTC.

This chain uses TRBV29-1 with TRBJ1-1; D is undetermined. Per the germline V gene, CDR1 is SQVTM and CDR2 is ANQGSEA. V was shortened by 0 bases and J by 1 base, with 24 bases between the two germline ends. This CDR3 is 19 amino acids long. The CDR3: CSVEDLRWAGRDPNTEAFF. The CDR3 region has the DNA TGCAGCGTTGAAGATCTTAGGTGGGCGGGCAGAGACCCGAACACTGAAGCTTTCTTT.

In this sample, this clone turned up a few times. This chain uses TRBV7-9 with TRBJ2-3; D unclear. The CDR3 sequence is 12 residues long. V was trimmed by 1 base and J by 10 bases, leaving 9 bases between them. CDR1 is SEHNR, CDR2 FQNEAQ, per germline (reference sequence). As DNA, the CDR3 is TGTGCCAGCAGCTTAGATCGCGAGGCGCAGTATTTT. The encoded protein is CASSLDREAQYF.

In DNA, the CDR3 is TGTGCCTGGAGTTTTACCCGCGGCCCCCAAGAGACCCAGTACTTC. Protein: CAWSFTRGPQETQYF. The chain has TRBV30 and TRBJ2-5; D gene unclear. V lost 2 bases and J lost 1, with 14 bases in between. Germline V CDR1 and CDR2: GTSNPN, SVGIG (reference sequence). The CDR3 has 15 amino acids. Together with reference TRBV30 and TRBJ2-5, the CDR3 gives the full variable domain: SQTIHQWPATLVQPVGSPLSLECTVEGTSNPNLYWYRQAAGRGLQLLFYSVGIGQISSEVPQNLSASRPQDRQFILSSKKLLLSDSGFYLCAWSFTRGPQETQYFGPGTRLLVL.

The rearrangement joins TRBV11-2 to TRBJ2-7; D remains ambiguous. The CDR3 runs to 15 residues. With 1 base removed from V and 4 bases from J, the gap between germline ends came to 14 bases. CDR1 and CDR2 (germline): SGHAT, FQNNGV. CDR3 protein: CASSLASFAEYEQYF. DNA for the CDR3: TGTGCCAGCAGCTTAGCTTCATTCGCTGAATACGAGCAGTACTTC. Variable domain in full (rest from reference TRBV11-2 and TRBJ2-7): EAGVAQSPRYKIIEKRQSVAFWCNPISGHATLYWYQQILGQGPKLLIQFQNNGVVDDSQLPKDRFSAERLKGVDSTLKIQPAKLEDSAVYLCASSLASFAEYEQYFGPGTRLTVT.

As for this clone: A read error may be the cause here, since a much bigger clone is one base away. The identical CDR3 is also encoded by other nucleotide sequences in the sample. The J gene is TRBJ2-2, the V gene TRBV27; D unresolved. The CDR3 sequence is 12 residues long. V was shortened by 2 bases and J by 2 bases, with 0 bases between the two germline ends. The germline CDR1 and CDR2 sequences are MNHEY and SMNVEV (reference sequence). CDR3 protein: CASSLNTGELFF. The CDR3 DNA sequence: TGTGCCAGCAGTTTAAACACCGGGGAGCTGTTTTTT.

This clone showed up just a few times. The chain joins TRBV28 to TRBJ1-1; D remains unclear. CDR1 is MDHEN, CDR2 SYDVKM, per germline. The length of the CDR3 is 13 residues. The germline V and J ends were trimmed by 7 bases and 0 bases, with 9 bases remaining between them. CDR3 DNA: TGTGCCAGCATTCGCGGTATGAACACTGAAGCTTTCTTT. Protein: CASIRGMNTEAFF. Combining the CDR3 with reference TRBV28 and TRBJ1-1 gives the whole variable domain DVKVTQSSRYLVKRTGEKVFLECVQDMDHENMFWYRQDPGLGLRLIYFSYDVKMKEKGDIPEGYSVSREKKERFSLILESASTNQTSMYLCASIRGMNTEAFFGQGTRLTVV.

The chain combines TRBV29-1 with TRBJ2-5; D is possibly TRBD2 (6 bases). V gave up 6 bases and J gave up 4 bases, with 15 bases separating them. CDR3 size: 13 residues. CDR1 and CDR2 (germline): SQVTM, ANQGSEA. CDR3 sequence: CSVGGPQGETQYF. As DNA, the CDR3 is TGCAGCGTCGGGGGACCCCAGGGAGAGACCCAGTACTTC.

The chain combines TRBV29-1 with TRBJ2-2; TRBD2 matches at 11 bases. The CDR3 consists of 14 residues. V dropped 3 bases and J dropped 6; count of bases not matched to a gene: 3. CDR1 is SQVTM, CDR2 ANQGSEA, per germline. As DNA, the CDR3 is TGCAGCGTTGAGGGTAGCGGGAGGGCCGGGGAGCTGTTTTTT. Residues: CSVEGSGRAGELFF.

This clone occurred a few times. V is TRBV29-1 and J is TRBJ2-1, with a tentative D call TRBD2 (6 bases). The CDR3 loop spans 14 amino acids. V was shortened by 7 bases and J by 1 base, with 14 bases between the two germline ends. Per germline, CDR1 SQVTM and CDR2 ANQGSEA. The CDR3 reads CSGSGTVSYNEQFF. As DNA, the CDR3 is TGCAGCGGTTCCGGGACTGTTTCCTACAATGAGCAGTTCTTC.

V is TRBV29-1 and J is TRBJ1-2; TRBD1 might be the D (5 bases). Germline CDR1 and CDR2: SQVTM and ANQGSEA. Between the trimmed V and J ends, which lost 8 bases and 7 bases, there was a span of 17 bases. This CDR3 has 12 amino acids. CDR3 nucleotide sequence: TGCAGCAACCGGACGGGCGGGGGTGGCTACACCTTC. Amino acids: CSNRTGGGGYTF. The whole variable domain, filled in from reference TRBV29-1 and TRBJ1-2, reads SAVISQKPSRDICQRGTSLTIQCQVDSQVTMMFWYRQQPGQSLTLIATANQGSEATYESGFVIDKFPISRPNLTFSTLTVSNMSPEDSSIYLCSNRTGGGGYTFGSGTRLTVV.

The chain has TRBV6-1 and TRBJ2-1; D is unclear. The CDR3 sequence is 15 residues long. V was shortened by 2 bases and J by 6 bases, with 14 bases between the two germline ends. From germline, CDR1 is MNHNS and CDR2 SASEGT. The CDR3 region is CASSEYISTPNEQFF. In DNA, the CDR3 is TGTGCCAGCAGTGAATACATCTCAACCCCCAATGAGCAGTTCTTC.

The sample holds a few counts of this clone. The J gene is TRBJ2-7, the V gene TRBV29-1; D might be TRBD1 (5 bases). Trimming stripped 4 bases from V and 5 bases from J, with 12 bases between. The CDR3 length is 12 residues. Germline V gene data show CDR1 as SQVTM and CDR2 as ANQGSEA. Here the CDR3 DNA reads TGCAGCGTTGCCGCAGGGTCGAACGAGCAGTACTTC. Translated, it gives CSVAAGSNEQYF.

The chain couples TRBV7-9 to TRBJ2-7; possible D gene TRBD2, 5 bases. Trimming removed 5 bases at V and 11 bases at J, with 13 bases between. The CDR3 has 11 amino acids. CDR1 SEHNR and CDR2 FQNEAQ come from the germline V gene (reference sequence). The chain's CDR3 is CASSRDYQEYF. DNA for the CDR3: TGTGCCAGCAGCCGCGACTACCAGGAGTACTTC.

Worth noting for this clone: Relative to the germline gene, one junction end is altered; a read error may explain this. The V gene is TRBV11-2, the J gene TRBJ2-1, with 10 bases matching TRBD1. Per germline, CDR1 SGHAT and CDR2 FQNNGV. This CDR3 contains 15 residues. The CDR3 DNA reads TGCGCCAGCAGCTTAACGGGACAGGGGCTCGATGAGCAGTTCTTC. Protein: CASSLTGQGLDEQFF.

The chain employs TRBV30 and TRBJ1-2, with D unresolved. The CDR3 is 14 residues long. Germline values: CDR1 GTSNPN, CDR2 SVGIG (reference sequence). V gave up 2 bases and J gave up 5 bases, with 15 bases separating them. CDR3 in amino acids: CAWSPLAGAYGYTF. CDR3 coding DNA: TGTGCCTGGAGTCCCCTCGCGGGTGCTTATGGCTACACCTTC.

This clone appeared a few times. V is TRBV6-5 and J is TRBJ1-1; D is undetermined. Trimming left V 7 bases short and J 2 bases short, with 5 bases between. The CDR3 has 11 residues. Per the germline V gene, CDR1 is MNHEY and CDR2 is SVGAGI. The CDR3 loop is CASKDNTEAFF. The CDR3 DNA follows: TGTGCCAGCAAGGATAACACTGAAGCTTTCTTT.

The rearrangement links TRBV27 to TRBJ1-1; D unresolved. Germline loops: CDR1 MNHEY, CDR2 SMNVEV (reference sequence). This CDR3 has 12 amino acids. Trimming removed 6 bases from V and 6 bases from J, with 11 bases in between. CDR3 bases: TGTGCCAGCAGCTCGAATTTGGCTGAAGCTTTCTTT. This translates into CASSSNLAEAFF.

In nucleotides, the CDR3 is TGTGCCAGCTCACCACGGCCGAGTGAGCAGTTCTTC. The encoded protein is CASSPRPSEQFF. The chain uses TRBV18 and TRBJ2-1; D uncertain. The length of the CDR3 is 12 residues. V was pared by 1 base and J by 9 bases, with 7 bases between. In germline, CDR1 is KGHSH, CDR2 LQKENI. The entire variable domain, with the rest obtained from reference TRBV18 and TRBJ2-1, is as follows: NAGVMQNPRHLVRRRGQEARLRCSPMKGHSHVYWYRQLPEEGLKFMVYLQKENIIDESGMPKERFSAEFPKEGPSILRIQQVVRGDSAAYFCASSPRPSEQFFGPGTRLTVL.